This is a list of T cell receptor beta chains from one sample in a study of cytomegalovirus exposure and HLA in healthy donors. Profiled with immunoSEQ multiplex PCR; TCRdb holds only in-frame clones, not every one. The sample lists about 200,000 clones, almost 80% occurring once. The sequenced material came from PBMCs. Receptor source: a male donor in good health and CMV-seronegative. Both conserved end residues are trimmed from each CDR3.

v_call | cdr3_aa
TRBV7-6 | ASSLKATGYGYT
TRBV5-1 | ASSLRGAGDYGYT
TRBV10-3 | AISGQGISYEQY
TRBV27 | ASSLDRSLNTEAF
TRBV19 | ASSASTGIGGYT
TRBV27 | ASSYDRGDEQY
TRBV9 | ASSPDRVGLAGNTGELF
TRBV19 | ASSIGGTPLGPQH
TRBV11-2 | ASSLDLGYEQY
TRBV27 | ASSSLAGVPTDTQY
TRBV2 | AKRQGNYGYT
TRBV2 | ASRLVLNQPQH
TRBV7-3 | ASSPGRISYEQY
TRBV10-2 | ASSGHGPSGNTIY
TRBV6-6 | ASSYSAGAEAF
TRBV6-5 | ASSPAYRGREQY
TRBV11-2 | ASSPDSYEQY
TRBV13 | ASSLEGVEQF